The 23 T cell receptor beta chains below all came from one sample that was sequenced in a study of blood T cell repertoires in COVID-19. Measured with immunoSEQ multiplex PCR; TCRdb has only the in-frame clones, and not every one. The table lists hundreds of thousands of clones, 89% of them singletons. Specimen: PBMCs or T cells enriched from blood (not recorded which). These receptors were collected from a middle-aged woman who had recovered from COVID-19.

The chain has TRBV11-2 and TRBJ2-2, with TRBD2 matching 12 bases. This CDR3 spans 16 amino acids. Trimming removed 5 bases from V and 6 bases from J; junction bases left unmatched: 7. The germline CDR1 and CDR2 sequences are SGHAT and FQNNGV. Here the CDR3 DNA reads TGTGCCAGCAGCCCGACTAGCGGGGGCGCCTCCGGGGAGCTGTTTTTT. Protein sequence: CASSPTSGGASGELFF. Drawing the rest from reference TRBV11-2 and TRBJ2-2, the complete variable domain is EAGVAQSPRYKIIEKRQSVAFWCNPISGHATLYWYQQILGQGPKLLIQFQNNGVVDDSQLPKDRFSAERLKGVDSTLKIQPAKLEDSAVYLCASSPTSGGASGELFFGEGSRLTVL.

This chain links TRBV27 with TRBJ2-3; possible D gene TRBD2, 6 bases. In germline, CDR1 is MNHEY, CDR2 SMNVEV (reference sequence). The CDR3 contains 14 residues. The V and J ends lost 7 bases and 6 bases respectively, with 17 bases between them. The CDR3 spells CASKTGEREDTQYF. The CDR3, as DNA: TGTGCCAGCAAAACGGGAGAAAGGGAGGATACGCAGTATTTT.

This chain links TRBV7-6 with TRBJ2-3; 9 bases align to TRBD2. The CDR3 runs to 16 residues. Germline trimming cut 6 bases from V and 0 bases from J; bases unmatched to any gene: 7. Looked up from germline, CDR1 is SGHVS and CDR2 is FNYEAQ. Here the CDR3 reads CASSLAGQPSTDTQYF. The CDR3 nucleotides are TGTGCCAGCAGTCTAGCGGGACAACCTAGCACAGATACGCAGTATTTT.

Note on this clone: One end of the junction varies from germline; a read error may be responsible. CDR3 nucleotides: TGTGCCAGCAGCGTAGCGGGAGTGGGCGCAGATACGCAGTATTTT. Its protein is CASSVAGVGADTQYF. The chain is built from TRBV11-1 and TRBJ2-3, with 9 bases aligning to TRBD2. This CDR3 contains 15 residues. The germline V gene encodes CDR1 SGHAT and CDR2 FQDESV (reference sequence).

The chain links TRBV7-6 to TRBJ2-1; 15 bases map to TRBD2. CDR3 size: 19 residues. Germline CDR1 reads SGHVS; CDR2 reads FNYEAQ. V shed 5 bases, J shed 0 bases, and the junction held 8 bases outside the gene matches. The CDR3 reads CASSAGLAGGLSSYNEQFF. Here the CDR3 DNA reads TGTGCCAGCAGCGCGGGACTAGCGGGGGGTCTGAGCTCCTACAATGAGCAGTTCTTC.

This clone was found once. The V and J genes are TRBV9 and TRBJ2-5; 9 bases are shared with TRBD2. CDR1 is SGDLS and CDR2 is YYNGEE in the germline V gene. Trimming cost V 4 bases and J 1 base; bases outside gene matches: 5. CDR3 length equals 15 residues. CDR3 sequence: CASSSSGRPQETQYF. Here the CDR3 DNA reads TGTGCCAGCAGCAGTAGCGGGAGACCCCAAGAGACCCAGTACTTC. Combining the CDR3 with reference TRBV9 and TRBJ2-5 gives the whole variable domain DSGVTQTPKHLITATGQRVTLRCSPRSGDLSVYWYQQSLDQGLQFLIQYYNGEERAKGNILERFSAQQFPDLHSELNLSSLELGDSALYFCASSSSGRPQETQYFGPGTRLLVL.

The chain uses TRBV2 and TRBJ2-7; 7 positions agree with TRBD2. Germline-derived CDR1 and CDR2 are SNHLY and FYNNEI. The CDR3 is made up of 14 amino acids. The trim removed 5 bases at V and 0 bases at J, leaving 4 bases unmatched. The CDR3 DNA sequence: TGTGCCAGCAGTTTTACTAGCGCCTCCTACGAGCAGTACTTC. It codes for CASSFTSASYEQYF.

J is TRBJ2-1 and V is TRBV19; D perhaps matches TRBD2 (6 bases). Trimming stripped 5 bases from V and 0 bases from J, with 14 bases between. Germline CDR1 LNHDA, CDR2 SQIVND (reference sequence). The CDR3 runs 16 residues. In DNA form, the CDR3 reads TGTGCCAGTAGTGGCCCCGGGGGAAGCTCCTACAATGAGCAGTTCTTC. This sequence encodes CASSGPGGSSYNEQFF.

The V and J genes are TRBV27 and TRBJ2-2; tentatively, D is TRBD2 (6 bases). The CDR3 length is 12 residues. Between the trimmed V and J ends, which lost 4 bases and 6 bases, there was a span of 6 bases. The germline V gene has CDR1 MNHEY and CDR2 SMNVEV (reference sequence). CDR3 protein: CASSWGAGELFF. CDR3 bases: TGTGCCAGCAGTTGGGGGGCCGGGGAGCTGTTTTTT.

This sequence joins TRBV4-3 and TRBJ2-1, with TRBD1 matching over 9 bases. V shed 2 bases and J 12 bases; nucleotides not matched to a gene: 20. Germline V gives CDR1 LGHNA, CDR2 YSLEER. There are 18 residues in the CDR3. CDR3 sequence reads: CASSQSFGVGQGPKSQFF. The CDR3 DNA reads TGCGCCAGCAGCCAATCTTTTGGTGTCGGACAGGGGCCGAAGTCGCAGTTCTTC.

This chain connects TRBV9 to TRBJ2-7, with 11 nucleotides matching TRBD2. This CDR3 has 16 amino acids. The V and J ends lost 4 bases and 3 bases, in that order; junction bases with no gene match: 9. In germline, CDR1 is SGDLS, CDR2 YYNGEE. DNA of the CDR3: TGTGCCAGCAGCTTAATAGCGGGAGGGCCCCTCTACGAGCAGTACTTC. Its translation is CASSLIAGGPLYEQYF. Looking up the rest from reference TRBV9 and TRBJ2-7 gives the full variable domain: DSGVTQTPKHLITATGQRVTLRCSPRSGDLSVYWYQQSLDQGLQFLIQYYNGEERAKGNILERFSAQQFPDLHSELNLSSLELGDSALYFCASSLIAGGPLYEQYFGPGTRLTVT.

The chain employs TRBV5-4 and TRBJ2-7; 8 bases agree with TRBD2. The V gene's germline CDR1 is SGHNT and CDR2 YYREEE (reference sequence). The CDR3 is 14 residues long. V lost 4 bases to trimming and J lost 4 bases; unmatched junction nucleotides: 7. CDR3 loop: CASSSVGLAYEQYF. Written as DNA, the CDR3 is TGTGCCAGCAGCAGCGTTGGACTAGCATACGAGCAGTACTTC.

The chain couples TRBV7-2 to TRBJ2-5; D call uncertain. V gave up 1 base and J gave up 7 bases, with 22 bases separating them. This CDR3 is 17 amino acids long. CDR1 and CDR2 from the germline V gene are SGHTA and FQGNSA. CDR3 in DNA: TGTGCCAGCAGCTTAGGGTGGTGGGCTGGGTTAGAGAGGACCCAGTACTTC. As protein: CASSLGWWAGLERTQYF. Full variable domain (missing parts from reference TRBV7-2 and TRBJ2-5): GAGVSQSPSNKVTEKGKDVELRCDPISGHTALYWYRQSLGQGLEFLIYFQGNSAPDKSGLPSDRFSAERTGGSVSTLTIQRTQQEDSAVYLCASSLGWWAGLERTQYFGPGTRLLVL.

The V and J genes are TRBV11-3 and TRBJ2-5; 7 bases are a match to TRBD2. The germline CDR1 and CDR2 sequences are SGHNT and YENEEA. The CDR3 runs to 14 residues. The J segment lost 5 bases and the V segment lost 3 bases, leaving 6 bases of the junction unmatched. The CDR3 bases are TGTGCCAGCAGCTTGGGGAGGGCCTCGGAGACCCAGTACTTC. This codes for CASSLGRASETQYF.

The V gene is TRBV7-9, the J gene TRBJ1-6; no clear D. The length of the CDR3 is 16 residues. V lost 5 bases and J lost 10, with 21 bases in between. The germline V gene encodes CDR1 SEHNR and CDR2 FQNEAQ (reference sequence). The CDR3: CASSPSGGGSRSPLHF. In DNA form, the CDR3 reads TGTGCCAGCAGCCCATCCGGTGGAGGGTCACGATCACCCCTCCACTTT. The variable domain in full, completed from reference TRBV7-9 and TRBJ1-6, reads DTGVSQNPRHKITKRGQNVTFRCDPISEHNRLYWYRQTLGQGPEFLTYFQNEAQLEKSRLLSDRFSAERPKGSFSTLEIQRTEQGDSAMYLCASSPSGGGSRSPLHFGNGTRLTVT.

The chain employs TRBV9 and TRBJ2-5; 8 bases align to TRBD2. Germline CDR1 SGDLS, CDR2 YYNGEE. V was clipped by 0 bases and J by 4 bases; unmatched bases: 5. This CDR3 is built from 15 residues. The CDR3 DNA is TGTGCCAGCAGCGTAGAAGGAGCGGGAGTAGAGACCCAGTACTTC. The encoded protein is CASSVEGAGVETQYF.

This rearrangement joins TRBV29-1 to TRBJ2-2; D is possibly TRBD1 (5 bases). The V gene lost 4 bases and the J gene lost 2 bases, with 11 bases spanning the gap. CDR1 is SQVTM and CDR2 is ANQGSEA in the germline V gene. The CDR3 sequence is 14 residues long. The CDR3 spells CSVGQNTNTGELFF. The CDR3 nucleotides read TGCAGCGTTGGACAGAACACCAACACCGGGGAGCTGTTTTTT.

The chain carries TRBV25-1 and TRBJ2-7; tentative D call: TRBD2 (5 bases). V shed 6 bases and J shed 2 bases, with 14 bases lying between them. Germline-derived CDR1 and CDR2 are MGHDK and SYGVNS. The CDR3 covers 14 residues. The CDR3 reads CASRRQEATYEQYF. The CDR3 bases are TGTGCCAGCAGGCGGCAGGAGGCCACCTACGAGCAGTACTTC.

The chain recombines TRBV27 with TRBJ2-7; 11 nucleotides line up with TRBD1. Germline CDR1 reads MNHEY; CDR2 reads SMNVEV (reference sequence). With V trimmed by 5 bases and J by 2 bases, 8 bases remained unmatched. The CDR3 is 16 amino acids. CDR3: CASSIHWTGGPYEQYF. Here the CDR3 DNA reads TGTGCCAGCAGTATACACTGGACAGGGGGCCCCTACGAGCAGTACTTC.

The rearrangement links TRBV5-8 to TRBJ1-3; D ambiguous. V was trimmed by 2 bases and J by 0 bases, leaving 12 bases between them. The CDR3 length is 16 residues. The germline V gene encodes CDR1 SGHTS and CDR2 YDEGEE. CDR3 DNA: TGTGCCAGCAGCTTCCTCCAGGCCAGCTCTGGAAACACCATATATTTT. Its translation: CASSFLQASSGNTIYF.

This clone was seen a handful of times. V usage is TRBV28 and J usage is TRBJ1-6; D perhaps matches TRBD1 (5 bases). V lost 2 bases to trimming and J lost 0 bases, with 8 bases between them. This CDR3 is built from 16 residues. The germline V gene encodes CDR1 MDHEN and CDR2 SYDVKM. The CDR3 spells CASSLGGSSYNSPLHF. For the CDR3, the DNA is TGTGCCAGCAGTTTAGGGGGGAGCTCCTATAATTCACCCCTCCACTTT.

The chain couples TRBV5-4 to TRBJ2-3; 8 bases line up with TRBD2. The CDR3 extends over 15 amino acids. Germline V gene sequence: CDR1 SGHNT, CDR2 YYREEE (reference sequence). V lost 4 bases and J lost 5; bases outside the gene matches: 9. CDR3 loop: CASSQGLGGRDTQYF. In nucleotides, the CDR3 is TGTGCCAGCAGCCAGGGACTAGGGGGGAGAGATACGCAGTATTTT.

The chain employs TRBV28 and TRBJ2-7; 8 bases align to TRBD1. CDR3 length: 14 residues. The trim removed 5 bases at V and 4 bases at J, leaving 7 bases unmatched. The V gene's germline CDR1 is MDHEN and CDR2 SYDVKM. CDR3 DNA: TGTGCCAGCAGTCTATCGGGACAGGTATACGAGCAGTACTTC. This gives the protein CASSLSGQVYEQYF.